This T cell receptor beta chain originates from a study of molecular identifiers for immune sequencing clone quantification. Study in general: In the replicates, RNA derived from about 21,000 or 97,000 naive CD8 cells was divided into five parts, and four were sequenced.

Bulk TCR library preparation followed previously described methods with listed TCR primers. TCRdb ran MiXCR on the PCR reads and lists one entry per CDR3 protein. Here the sample spans about 640,000 distinct CDR3 sequences, approximately 20% being singletons. Every naive CD8 library was made from between roughly 20,000 and 1,000,000 sorted cells with 10%, 30% or 50% RNA. Naive CD8 T cells were picked out by sorting for CD8+CD4-CCR7+CD45RA+. The V and J ends lost 5 bases and 1 base respectively, with 21 bases between them. The CDR3 is made up of 17 amino acids. CDR1 is MNHEY, CDR2 SMNVEV, per germline (reference sequence).

This receptor was taken from a human donor in good health. Some libraries in this study had Jurkat cell RNA spiked in. This chain links TRBV27 with TRBJ2-7; a weak D match, TRBD2 (6 bases). Specimen: naive CD8+ T cells from blood, with Jurkat cell RNA spiked in. Stated subset: FACS-sorted CD8+CD4-CCR7+CD45RA+ naive T cells. The CDR3 reads CASSKRGGANPSYEQYF. The CDR3, as DNA: TGTGCCAGCAGTAAACGAGGCGGGGCCAACCCGTCCTACGAGCAGTACTTC.